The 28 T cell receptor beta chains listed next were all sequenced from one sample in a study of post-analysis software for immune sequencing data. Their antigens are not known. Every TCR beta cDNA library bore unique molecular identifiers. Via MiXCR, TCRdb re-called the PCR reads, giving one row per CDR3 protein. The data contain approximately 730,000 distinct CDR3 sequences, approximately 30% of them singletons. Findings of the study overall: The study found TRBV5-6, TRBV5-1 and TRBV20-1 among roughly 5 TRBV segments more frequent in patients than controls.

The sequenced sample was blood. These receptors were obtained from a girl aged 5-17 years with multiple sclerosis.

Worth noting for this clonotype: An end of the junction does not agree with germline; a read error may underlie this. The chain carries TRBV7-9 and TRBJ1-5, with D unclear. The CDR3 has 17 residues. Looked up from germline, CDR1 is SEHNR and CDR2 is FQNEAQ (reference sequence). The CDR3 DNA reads TGTGCCAGCATCTTAGGTCTGGGAACTTGGGGCAATCAGCCCCAGCATTTT. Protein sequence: CASILGLGTWGNQPQHF.

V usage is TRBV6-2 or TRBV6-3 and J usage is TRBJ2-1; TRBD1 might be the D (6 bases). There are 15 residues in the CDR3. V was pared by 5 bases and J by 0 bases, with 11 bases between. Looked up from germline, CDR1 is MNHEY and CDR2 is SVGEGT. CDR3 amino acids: CASSNHRVSYNEQFF. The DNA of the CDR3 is TGTGCCAGCAGTAATCACAGGGTCTCCTACAATGAGCAGTTCTTC.

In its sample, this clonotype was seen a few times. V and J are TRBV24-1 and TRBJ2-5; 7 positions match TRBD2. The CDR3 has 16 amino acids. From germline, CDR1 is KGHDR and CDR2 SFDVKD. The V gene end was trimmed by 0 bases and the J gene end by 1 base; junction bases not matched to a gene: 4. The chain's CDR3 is CATSDLTGGSQETQYF. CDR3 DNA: TGTGCCACCAGTGATTTGACTGGCGGGAGCCAAGAGACCCAGTACTTC.

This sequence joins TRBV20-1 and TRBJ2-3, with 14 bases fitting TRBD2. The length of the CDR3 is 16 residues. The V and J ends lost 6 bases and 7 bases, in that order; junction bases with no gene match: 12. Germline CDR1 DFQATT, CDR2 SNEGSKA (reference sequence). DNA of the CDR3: TGCAGTGCGAGGTCTGGGACTAGCGGGGGCGCTTATACGCAGTATTTT. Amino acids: CSARSGTSGGAYTQYF.

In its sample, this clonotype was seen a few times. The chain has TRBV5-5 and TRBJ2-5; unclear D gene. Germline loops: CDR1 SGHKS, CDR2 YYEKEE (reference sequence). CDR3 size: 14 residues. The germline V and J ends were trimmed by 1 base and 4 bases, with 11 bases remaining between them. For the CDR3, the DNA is TGTGCCAGCAGCTTGATTACCACTGCAGAGACCCAGTACTTC. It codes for CASSLITTAETQYF.

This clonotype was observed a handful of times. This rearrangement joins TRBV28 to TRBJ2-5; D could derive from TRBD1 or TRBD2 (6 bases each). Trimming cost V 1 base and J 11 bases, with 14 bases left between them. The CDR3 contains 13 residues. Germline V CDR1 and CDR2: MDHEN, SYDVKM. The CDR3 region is CASSLSLGGGQYF. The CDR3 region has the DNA TGTGCCAGCAGTTTATCCCTTGGAGGGGGGCAGTACTTC.

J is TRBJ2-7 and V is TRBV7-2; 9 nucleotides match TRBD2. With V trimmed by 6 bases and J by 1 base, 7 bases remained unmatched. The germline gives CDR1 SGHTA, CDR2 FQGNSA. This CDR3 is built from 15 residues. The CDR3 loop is CASRREGVGSYEQYF. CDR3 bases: TGTGCCAGCAGGCGGGAGGGGGTGGGGTCCTACGAGCAGTACTTC.

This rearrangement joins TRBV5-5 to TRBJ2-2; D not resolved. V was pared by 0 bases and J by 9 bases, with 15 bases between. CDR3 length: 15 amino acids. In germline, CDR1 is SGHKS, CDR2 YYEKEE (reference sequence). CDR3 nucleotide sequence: TGTGCCAGCAGCTTGGACGCGGCGCTGAGCCGGGAGCTGTTTTTT. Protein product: CASSLDAALSRELFF.

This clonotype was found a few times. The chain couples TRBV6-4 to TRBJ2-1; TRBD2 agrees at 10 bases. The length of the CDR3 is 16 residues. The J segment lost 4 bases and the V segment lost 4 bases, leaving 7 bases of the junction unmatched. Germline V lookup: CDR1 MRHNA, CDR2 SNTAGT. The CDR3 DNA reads TGTGCCAGCAGTGCCCAACTAGCGGGAAGTTACAATGAGCAGTTCTTC. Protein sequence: CASSAQLAGSYNEQFF.

The CDR3, as DNA: TGCAGTGCTCCTCGGGAACTAGGGTTCTACGAGCAGTACTTC. Its protein is CSAPRELGFYEQYF. V gene TRBV20-1 combines with J gene TRBJ2-7, with a possible D match to TRBD2 (5 bases). With 5 bases removed from V and 3 bases from J, the gap between germline ends came to 17 bases. Germline assignment: CDR1 DFQATT and CDR2 SNEGSKA (reference sequence). The CDR3 totals 14 residues.

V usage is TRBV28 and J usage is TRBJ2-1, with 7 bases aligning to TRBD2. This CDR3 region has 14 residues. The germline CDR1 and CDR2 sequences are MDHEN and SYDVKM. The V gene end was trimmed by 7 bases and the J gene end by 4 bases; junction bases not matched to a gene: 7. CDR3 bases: TGTGCCAGCATTGGAGCTAGCGGTTACAATGAGCAGTTCTTC. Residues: CASIGASGYNEQFF.

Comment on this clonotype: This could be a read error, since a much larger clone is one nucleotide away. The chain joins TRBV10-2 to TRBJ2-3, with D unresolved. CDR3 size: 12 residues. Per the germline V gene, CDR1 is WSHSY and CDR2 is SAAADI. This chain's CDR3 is CACSVGTDTQYF. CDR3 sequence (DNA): TGCGCCTGCAGTGTAGGCACAGATACGCAGTATTTT.

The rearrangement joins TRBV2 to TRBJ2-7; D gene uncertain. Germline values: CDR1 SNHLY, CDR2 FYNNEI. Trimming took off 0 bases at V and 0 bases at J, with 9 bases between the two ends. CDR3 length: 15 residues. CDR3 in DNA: TGTGCCAGCAGTGAAGCGCTTCAGCTCTCCTACGAGCAGTACTTC. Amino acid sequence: CASSEALQLSYEQYF.

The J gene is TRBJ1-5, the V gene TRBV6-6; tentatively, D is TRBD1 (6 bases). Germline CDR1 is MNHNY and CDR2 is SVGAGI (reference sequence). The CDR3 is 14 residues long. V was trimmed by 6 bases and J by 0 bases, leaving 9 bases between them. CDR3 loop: CASRRQDSNQPQHF. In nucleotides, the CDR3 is TGTGCCAGCAGGCGACAGGATAGCAATCAGCCCCAGCATTTT.

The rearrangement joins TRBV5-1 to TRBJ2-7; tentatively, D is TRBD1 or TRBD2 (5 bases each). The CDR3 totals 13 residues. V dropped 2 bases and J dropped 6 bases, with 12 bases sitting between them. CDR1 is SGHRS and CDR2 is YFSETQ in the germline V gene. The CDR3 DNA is TGCGCCAGCAGCTTCCTAGGGACGGGCGAGCAGTACTTC. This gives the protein CASSFLGTGEQYF.

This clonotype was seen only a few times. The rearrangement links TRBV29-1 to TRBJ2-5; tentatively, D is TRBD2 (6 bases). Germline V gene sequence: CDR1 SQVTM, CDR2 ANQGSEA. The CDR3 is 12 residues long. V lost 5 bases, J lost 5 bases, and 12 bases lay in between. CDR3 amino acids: CSVSAGWETQYF. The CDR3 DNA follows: TGCAGCGTTTCGGCGGGATGGGAGACCCAGTACTTC.

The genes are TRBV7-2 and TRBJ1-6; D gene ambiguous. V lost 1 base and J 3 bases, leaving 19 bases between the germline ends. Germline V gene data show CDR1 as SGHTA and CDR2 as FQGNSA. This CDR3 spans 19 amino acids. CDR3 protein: CASSLVTRLEINYNSPLHF. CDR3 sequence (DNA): TGTGCCAGCAGCTTAGTCACCCGGTTGGAGATAAACTATAATTCACCCCTCCACTTT.

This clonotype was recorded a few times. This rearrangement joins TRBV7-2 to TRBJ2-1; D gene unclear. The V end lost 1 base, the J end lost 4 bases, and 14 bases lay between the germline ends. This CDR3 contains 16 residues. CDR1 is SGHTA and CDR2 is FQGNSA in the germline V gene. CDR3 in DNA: TGTGCCAGCAGCTTAGTGTTAGGACCGGCATACAATGAGCAGTTCTTC. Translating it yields CASSLVLGPAYNEQFF.

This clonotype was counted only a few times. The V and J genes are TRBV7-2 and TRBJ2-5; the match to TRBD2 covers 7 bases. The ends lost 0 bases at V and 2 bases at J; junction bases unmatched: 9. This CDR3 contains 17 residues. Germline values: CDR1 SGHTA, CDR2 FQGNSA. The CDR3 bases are TGTGCCAGCAGCTTAGCCTCCCGGAAGCGGGGACAAGAGACCCAGTACTTC. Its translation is CASSLASRKRGQETQYF.

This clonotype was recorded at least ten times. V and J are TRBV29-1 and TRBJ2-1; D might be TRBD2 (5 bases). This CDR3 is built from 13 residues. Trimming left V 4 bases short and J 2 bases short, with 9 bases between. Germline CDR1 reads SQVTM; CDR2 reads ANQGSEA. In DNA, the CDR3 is TGCAGCGTTGGCAATAGCGCCTACAATGAGCAGTTCTTC. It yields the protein CSVGNSAYNEQFF.

The CDR3 bases are TGTGCCAGCAACGAAAACACCGGGGAGCTGTTTTTT. Its protein product is CASNENTGELFF. The chain combines TRBV2 with TRBJ2-2; D gene uncertain. This CDR3 spans 12 amino acids. The V gene's germline CDR1 is SNHLY and CDR2 FYNNEI. With 7 bases removed from V and 2 bases from J, the gap between germline ends came to 5 bases. Supplemented by reference TRBV2 and TRBJ2-2, the full variable domain reads EPEVTQTPSHQVTQMGQEVILRCVPISNHLYFYWYRQILGQKVEFLVSFYNNEISEKSEIFDDQFSVERPDGSNFTLKIRSTKLEDSAMYFCASNENTGELFFGEGSRLTVL.

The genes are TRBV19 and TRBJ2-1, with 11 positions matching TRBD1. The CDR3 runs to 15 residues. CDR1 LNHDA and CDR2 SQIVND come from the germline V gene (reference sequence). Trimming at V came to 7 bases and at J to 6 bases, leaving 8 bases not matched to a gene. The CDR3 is CASTAGQGAINEQFF. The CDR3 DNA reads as TGTGCCAGTACCGCCGGACAGGGGGCGATCAATGAGCAGTTCTTC.

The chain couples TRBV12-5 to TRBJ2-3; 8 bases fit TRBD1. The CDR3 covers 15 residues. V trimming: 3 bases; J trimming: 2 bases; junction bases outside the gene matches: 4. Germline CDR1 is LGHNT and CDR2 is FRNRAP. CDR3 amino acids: CASGFAQGATDTQYF. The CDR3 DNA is TGTGCTAGTGGTTTTGCGCAGGGGGCCACAGATACGCAGTATTTT.

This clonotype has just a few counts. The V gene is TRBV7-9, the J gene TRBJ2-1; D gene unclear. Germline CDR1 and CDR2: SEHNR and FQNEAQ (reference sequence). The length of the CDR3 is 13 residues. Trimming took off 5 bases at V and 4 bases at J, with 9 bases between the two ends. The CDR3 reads CASSPDLYNEQFF. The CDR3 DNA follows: TGTGCCAGCAGCCCCGACTTATACAATGAGCAGTTCTTC.

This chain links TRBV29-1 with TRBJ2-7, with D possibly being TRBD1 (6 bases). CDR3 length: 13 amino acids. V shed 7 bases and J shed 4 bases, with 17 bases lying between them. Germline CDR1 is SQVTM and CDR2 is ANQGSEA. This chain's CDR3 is CSAGGRNSYEQYF. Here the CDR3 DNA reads TGCAGCGCTGGGGGCAGGAATTCTTACGAGCAGTACTTC.

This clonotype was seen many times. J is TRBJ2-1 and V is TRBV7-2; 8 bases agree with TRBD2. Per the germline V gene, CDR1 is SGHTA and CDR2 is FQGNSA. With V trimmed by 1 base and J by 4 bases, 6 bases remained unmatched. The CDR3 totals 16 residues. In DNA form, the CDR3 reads TGTGCCAGCAGCTTAGGCGGGGGGCAGGTTTACAATGAGCAGTTCTTC. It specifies CASSLGGGQVYNEQFF.

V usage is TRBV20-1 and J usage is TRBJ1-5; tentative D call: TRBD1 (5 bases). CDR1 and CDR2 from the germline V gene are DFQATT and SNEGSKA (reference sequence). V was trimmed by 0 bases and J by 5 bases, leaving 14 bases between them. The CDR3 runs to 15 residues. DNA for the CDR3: TGCAGTGCTAGAGATGAATGGGGGGAGGATCAGCCCCAGCATTTT. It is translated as CSARDEWGEDQPQHF.

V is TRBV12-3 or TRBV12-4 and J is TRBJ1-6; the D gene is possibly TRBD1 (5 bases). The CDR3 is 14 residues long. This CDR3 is CPGDVRSYNSPLHF. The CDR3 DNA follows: TGTCCGGGGGACGTGAGGTCCTATAATTCACCCCTCCACTTT.